This TCR beta chain was identified in a study of T-cell reconstitution after alpha-beta-depleted transplantation in children. Using unique molecular identifiers, the investigators prepared the TCRbeta library. TCRdb ran MiXCR on the PCR reads and lists one entry per CDR3 protein. The data hold nearly 400,000 distinct CDR3 sequences, with roughly 20% observed a single time. Trimming took off 7 bases at V and 3 bases at J, with 10 bases between the two ends. This CDR3 is 13 amino acids long. CDR1 and CDR2 (germline): KGHDR, SFDVKD. The TCR sequence derives from a human donor who donated a stem cell graft to a child with acute myeloid leukemia. V is TRBV24-1 and J is TRBJ2-3, with D perhaps matching TRBD2 (5 bases). Sequencing used PBMCs from the stem cell graft donor, obtained from the stem cell graft. The CDR3, as DNA: TGTGCCACCAGGAGGGCCGGGACAGATACGCAGTATTTT. Amino acid sequence: CATRRAGTDTQYF.